The 22 T cell receptor beta chains in this list originate from one sample, sequenced in a study of blood T cell repertoires in COVID-19 (TCRdb year 2020). The library came from the immunoSEQ multiplex PCR assay. This immuneACCESS table, as held by TCRdb, lists in-frame sequences with V and J called but not all clones. Of the missing ones, under half trace to an unresolved V gene in checked studies; the others have no known cause. Here the sample has approximately 360,000 clones; 90% occur a single time. 6.5% to 7% of the sample is taken by the ten largest. The sequencing sample was made of peripheral blood. The receptors were sampled from a man between 18 and 29 years old with active or convalescent COVID-19.

The chain joins TRBV28 to TRBJ2-7, with a possible D match to TRBD2 (9 bases). Germline V gene data show CDR1 as MDHEN and CDR2 as SYDVKM. This CDR3 contains 15 residues. V lost 4 bases and J 4 bases, leaving 17 bases between the germline ends. DNA for the CDR3: TGTGCCAGCAGTTACAGGGGGGGACTAGCATACGAGCAGTACTTC. Its protein is CASSYRGGLAYEQYF.

V usage is TRBV7-3 and J usage is TRBJ2-3; 8 bases fit TRBD1. From germline, CDR1 is SGHTA and CDR2 FQGTGA. Trimming cost V 3 bases and J 2 bases; bases outside gene matches: 4. The CDR3 length is 15 residues. The CDR3 region has the DNA TGTGCCAGCAGCTTCCGGACAGGGAACACAGATACGCAGTATTTT. This translates into CASSFRTGNTDTQYF.

The CDR3 loop is CASRRRGQPETQYF. The CDR3 DNA is TGTGCCAGCAGACGAAGGGGCCAGCCGGAGACCCAGTACTTC. The rearrangement links TRBV7-8 to TRBJ2-5, with D possibly matching TRBD1 (5 bases). CDR3 size: 14 residues. Between the trimmed V and J ends, which lost 6 bases and 5 bases, there was a span of 16 bases. The germline V gene has CDR1 SGHVS and CDR2 FQNEAQ. The whole variable domain, remainder taken from reference TRBV7-8 and TRBJ2-5, is GAGVSQSPRYKVAKRGQDVALRCDPISGHVSLFWYQQALGQGPEFLTYFQNEAQLDKSGLPSDRFFAERPEGSVSTLKIQRTQQEDSAVYLCASRRRGQPETQYFGPGTRLLVL.

V usage is TRBV28 and J usage is TRBJ1-1; possibly TRBD1 for D (5 bases). Trimming stripped 4 bases from V and 4 bases from J, with 13 bases between. This CDR3 contains 14 residues. The V gene's germline CDR1 is MDHEN and CDR2 SYDVKM. The CDR3 sequence: CASSSRRGTTEAFF. The DNA for the CDR3 is TGTGCCAGCAGTTCCCGTCGGGGGACCACTGAAGCTTTCTTT. The full variable domain, rest sourced from reference TRBV28 and TRBJ1-1, is DVKVTQSSRYLVKRTGEKVFLECVQDMDHENMFWYRQDPGLGLRLIYFSYDVKMKEKGDIPEGYSVSREKKERFSLILESASTNQTSMYLCASSSRRGTTEAFFGQGTRLTVV.

CDR3 amino acids: CASSVEGRLVQETQYF. Here the CDR3 DNA reads TGCGCCAGCAGCGTGGAGGGGCGGCTGGTTCAAGAGACCCAGTACTTC. The chain is built from TRBV5-1 and TRBJ2-5, with D tentatively TRBD2 (6 bases). The ends were cut back, 4 bases at V and 2 bases at J, with 18 bases in the middle. The CDR3 covers 16 residues. Looked up from germline, CDR1 is SGHRS and CDR2 is YFSETQ.

V and J are TRBV6-5 and TRBJ2-2; the D gene is possibly TRBD1 (5 bases). Germline V gene sequence: CDR1 MNHEY, CDR2 SVGAGI. Trimming pared 7 bases from V and 6 bases from J, leaving 18 bases between. The CDR3 spans 15 residues. The CDR3: CASKNLETASGELFF. The CDR3 DNA sequence: TGTGCCAGCAAGAACCTCGAGACAGCCTCCGGGGAGCTGTTTTTT.

The gene calls are TRBV3-1 (or the pseudogene TRBV3-2) and TRBJ1-6; maybe TRBD1 (5 bases). Trimming removed 4 bases from V and 2 bases from J, with 9 bases in between. CDR3 size: 15 residues. Germline CDR1 is LGHDT and CDR2 is YNNKEL (reference sequence). CDR3 in DNA: TGTGCCAGCAGCCCAGGGCCTCCCTATAATTCACCCCTCCACTTT. This encodes CASSPGPPYNSPLHF.

The CDR3 sequence: CASSENRGADYGYTF. CDR3 coding DNA: TGTGCCAGCAGCGAAAACAGGGGGGCAGACTATGGCTACACCTTC. The V call is TRBV9, the J call TRBJ1-2; 8 bases map to TRBD1. Germline CDR1 and CDR2: SGDLS and YYNGEE. CDR3 length: 15 amino acids. J gave up 3 bases and V 3 bases, and 7 bases lay outside the gene matches.

The chain joins TRBV4-1 to TRBJ1-2, with 7 bases fitting TRBD1. The CDR3 runs 14 residues. Germline loops: CDR1 MGHRA, CDR2 YSYEKL. V shed 4 bases, J shed 7 bases, and the junction held 9 bases outside the gene matches. CDR3 sequence reads: CASSPTGARGGYTF. CDR3 DNA sequence: TGCGCCAGCAGCCCTACAGGGGCGAGGGGTGGCTACACCTTC.

The chain has TRBV28 and TRBJ1-5; D is uncertain. V gave up 6 bases and J gave up 0 bases, with 18 bases separating them. Per the germline V gene, CDR1 is MDHEN and CDR2 is SYDVKM. CDR3 size: 17 residues. The CDR3 bases are TGTGCCAGCAGGCCGATCGCGGGTTTGAATAGCAATCAGCCCCAGCATTTT. The encoded protein is CASRPIAGLNSNQPQHF.

The J gene is TRBJ1-5, the V gene TRBV28, with 8 positions matching TRBD1. The junction had 12 bases not matched to a gene; V was cut back by 3 bases and J by 2 bases. The germline CDR1 and CDR2 sequences are MDHEN and SYDVKM. CDR3 length: 18 residues. DNA for the CDR3: TGTGCCAGCAGTTTTAAGACAGGGGAAGATATTGGCAATCAGCCCCAGCATTTT. Translating gives CASSFKTGEDIGNQPQHF. Full variable domain (remainder filled in from reference TRBV28 and TRBJ1-5): DVKVTQSSRYLVKRTGEKVFLECVQDMDHENMFWYRQDPGLGLRLIYFSYDVKMKEKGDIPEGYSVSREKKERFSLILESASTNQTSMYLCASSFKTGEDIGNQPQHFGDGTRLSIL.

The chain is built from TRBV29-1 and TRBJ2-3, with D uncertain. V shed 1 base and J shed 1 base, with 9 bases lying between them. The CDR3 is 14 residues long. Germline V lookup: CDR1 SQVTM, CDR2 ANQGSEA. CDR3 in DNA: TGCAGCGTTGAAGCGTTCCAGGGCACAGATACGCAGTATTTT. Translating it yields CSVEAFQGTDTQYF.

The chain carries TRBV19 and TRBJ1-3; a possible D gene is TRBD1 (6 bases). Germline assignment: CDR1 LNHDA and CDR2 SQIVND (reference sequence). The V end was cut by 6 bases, the J end by 10 bases, with 16 bases between. CDR3 length: 13 residues. The CDR3 sequence: CASSPGHPGTIYF. The DNA of the CDR3 is TGTGCCAGTAGCCCGGGACACCCAGGAACCATATATTTT.

The rearrangement joins TRBV28 to TRBJ2-1, with 8 bases that match TRBD2. V lost 5 bases and J lost 7; bases outside the gene matches: 16. This CDR3 spans 17 amino acids. The V gene's germline CDR1 is MDHEN and CDR2 SYDVKM. This CDR3 reads CASSPEYGGRYINEQFF. Here the CDR3 DNA reads TGTGCCAGCAGTCCCGAATACGGCGGGAGGTATATTAATGAGCAGTTCTTC.

V gene TRBV6-4 combines with J gene TRBJ2-3, with TRBD2 matching 9 bases. This CDR3 spans 16 amino acids. Per germline, CDR1 MRHNA and CDR2 SNTAGT. V dropped 2 bases and J dropped 6; count of bases not matched to a gene: 9. CDR3 nucleotide sequence: TGTGCCAGCAGTGACGAGGCTAGCGGGATGGGGGATACGCAGTATTTT. Encoded protein: CASSDEASGMGDTQYF.

Concerning this clone: At one of its ends the junction is not consistent with the germline gene, which may arise from a read error. The genes are TRBV24-1 and TRBJ1-5, with D perhaps TRBD1 (5 bases). The CDR3 consists of 14 residues. Looked up from germline, CDR1 is KGHDR and CDR2 is SFDVKD. CDR3 nucleotide sequence: TGTGCCACCAGTGCCTCTGGGCAGGGTCAGGCCCAGCATTTT. Translated, it gives CATSASGQGQAQHF.

This chain joins TRBV9 and TRBJ2-3; 9 bases are a match to TRBD2. CDR1 SGDLS and CDR2 YYNGEE come from the germline V gene. The CDR3 sequence is 18 residues long. After removal of 4 bases from V and 2 bases from J, the junction contained 14 bases not matched to a gene. The CDR3 here is CASSPHVGSGGPTDTQYF. CDR3 nucleotides: TGTGCCAGCAGCCCACATGTAGGTAGCGGGGGACCCACAGATACGCAGTATTTT.

The rearrangement uses TRBV28 and TRBJ1-5; no definite D call. The CDR3 loop spans 15 amino acids. Trimming stripped 3 bases from V and 0 bases from J, with 9 bases between. CDR1 MDHEN and CDR2 SYDVKM come from the germline V gene. CDR3 bases: TGTGCCAGCAGTTTTATCCCGGTTAGCAATCAGCCCCAGCATTTT. Translating gives CASSFIPVSNQPQHF.

The V and J genes are TRBV9 and TRBJ2-7; 7 bases are a match to TRBD2. The CDR3 has 14 amino acids. The germline V gene encodes CDR1 SGDLS and CDR2 YYNGEE. Unmatched junction bases numbered 2, after V lost 2 bases and J lost 0 bases. The CDR3 spells CASSVLAVSYEQYF. The CDR3 nucleotides read TGTGCCAGCAGCGTGCTAGCGGTCTCCTACGAGCAGTACTTC.

This clone was recorded once. One end of the junction fails to match germline, which may point to a read error. The chain uses TRBV18 and TRBJ2-6, with D tentatively TRBD1 (5 bases). This CDR3 region has 17 residues. Germline V gene lookup returns CDR1 KGHSH and CDR2 LQKENI. The CDR3 nucleotides are TGTGCCAGCTCACCAGTACAGTTCGGCTCTGGGGCCAACGTGCTGACTTTC. The encoded protein is CASSPVQFGSGANVLTF.

V and J are TRBV6-5 and TRBJ2-7, with D perhaps TRBD2 (5 bases). V was cut by 0 bases and J by 2 bases, with 11 bases left in between. Germline CDR1 and CDR2: MNHEY and SVGAGI. The CDR3 spans 15 residues. DNA of the CDR3: TGTGCCAGCAGTTACTCCCCGACGGGGACCTACGAGCAGTACTTC. Its translation: CASSYSPTGTYEQYF.

This chain links TRBV9 with TRBJ1-2, with 7 positions matching TRBD1. CDR3 length: 14 amino acids. CDR1 and CDR2 from the germline V gene are SGDLS and YYNGEE. The trim removed 4 bases at V and 7 bases at J, leaving 10 bases unmatched. CDR3: CASSTQTGSFGYTF. Here the CDR3 DNA reads TGTGCCAGCAGCACCCAGACAGGGAGTTTTGGCTACACCTTC.